The 14 T cell receptor beta chains below come from one sample, sequenced in a study of cytomegalovirus exposure and HLA in healthy donors. A multiplex PCR was run with 60 Vbeta primers and 13 Jbeta primers. Clones were sequenced by immunoSEQ multiplex PCR, and TCRdb holds only the in-frame ones, with some missing. Here the sample spans around 130,000 clones, approximately 84% being singletons. The sample was PBMCs. Every receptor here comes from a boy aged 2-15 years in good health and CMV-seronegative.

The sample holds one count of this clone. The CDR3 loop is CASSYGPPTDTQYF. The CDR3 coding sequence is TGTGCCAGCAGTTACGGGCCCCCCACAGATACGCAGTATTTT. V and J are TRBV6-5 and TRBJ2-3; D ambiguous. This CDR3 spans 14 amino acids. Between the trimmed V and J ends, which lost 2 bases and 2 bases, there was a span of 8 bases. Germline V gene sequence: CDR1 MNHEY, CDR2 SVGAGI.

The V and J genes are TRBV14 and TRBJ2-6; TRBD1 is a possible D gene (6 bases). The CDR3 sequence is 19 residues long. Germline V gene sequence: CDR1 SGHDN, CDR2 FVKESK. Trimming left V 6 bases short and J 0 bases short, with 21 bases between. The CDR3 coding sequence is TGTGCCAGCAGACCTACTTACAGGGTCAAATACTCTGGGGCCAACGTCCTGACTTTC. Residues: CASRPTYRVKYSGANVLTF.

The chain links TRBV28 to TRBJ1-2, with a possible D match to TRBD1 (5 bases). Germline-derived CDR1 and CDR2 are MDHEN and SYDVKM. The V end was cut by 2 bases, the J end by 0 bases, with 7 bases between. The CDR3 totals 14 residues. The CDR3 protein is CASSLAGSNYGYTF. DNA for the CDR3: TGTGCCAGCAGTTTAGCAGGGTCTAACTATGGCTACACCTTC.

The chain has TRBV5-6 and TRBJ2-5; 11 nucleotides match TRBD2. V lost 5 bases to trimming and J lost 4 bases; unmatched junction nucleotides: 7. Germline values: CDR1 SGHDT, CDR2 YYEEEE. The CDR3 has 15 amino acids. The CDR3 nucleotides are TGTGCCAGCAGTTTGCTAGCGGGGGGCGGAGAGACCCAGTACTTC. Its protein is CASSLLAGGGETQYF.

Written as DNA, the CDR3 is TGTGCCAGCAGCCAGCAGCGGGGTCCTCCCTACAATGAGCAGTTCTTC. Protein sequence: CASSQQRGPPYNEQFF. This chain connects TRBV4-2 to TRBJ2-1, with TRBD2 identical over 7 bases. J was trimmed by 2 bases and V by 3 bases; bases with no gene match: 7. The CDR3 contains 16 residues. Germline CDR1 and CDR2: LGHNA and YNFKEQ.

V usage is TRBV5-4 and J usage is TRBJ1-5; TRBD1 aligns across 9 bases. V gave up 0 bases and J gave up 1 base; unmatched junction bases: 11. The germline V gene encodes CDR1 SGHNT and CDR2 YYREEE (reference sequence). The CDR3 loop spans 19 amino acids. DNA for the CDR3: TGTGCCAGCAGCTTGGACGGGGGACAGGGTATTATGAGCAATCAGCCCCAGCATTTT. Translated: CASSLDGGQGIMSNQPQHF.

Judged by abundance, this clone is medium-sized (0.01 to 0.1%). The junction shows a germline mismatch at one end, possibly a read error. The chain recombines TRBV7-7 with TRBJ2-1; 7 bases are a match to TRBD2. CDR3 length equals 17 residues. Germline V lookup: CDR1 SSHAT, CDR2 FNYEAQ (reference sequence). Here the CDR3 reads CASSLGVAGEPYNEQFF. The CDR3 DNA follows: TGTGCTAGCAGCTTAGGTGTGGCGGGAGAACCCTACAATGAGCAGTTCTTC. The full variable domain, its missing parts supplied by reference TRBV7-7 and TRBJ2-1, is GAGVSQSPRYKVTKRGQDVTLRCDPISSHATLYWYQQALGQGPEFLTYFNYEAQPDKSGLPSDRFSAERPEGSISTLTIQRTEQRDSAMYRCASSLGVAGEPYNEQFFGPGTRLTVL.

The chain joins TRBV4-2 to TRBJ1-1, with 11 bases fitting TRBD1. This CDR3 has 15 amino acids. Germline assignment: CDR1 LGHNA and CDR2 YNFKEQ. Unmatched junction bases numbered 2, after V lost 1 base and J lost 4 bases. This CDR3 reads CASSQVGTGGTEAFF. In DNA form, the CDR3 reads TGTGCCAGCAGCCAAGTCGGGACAGGGGGCACTGAAGCTTTCTTT.

This rearrangement joins TRBV30 to TRBJ1-2; a weak D match, TRBD1 (5 bases). CDR3 length equals 13 residues. CDR1 GTSNPN and CDR2 SVGIG come from the germline V gene (reference sequence). V was shortened by 0 bases and J by 8 bases, with 13 bases between the two germline ends. Here the CDR3 reads CAWSVLGGVGYTF. In DNA, the CDR3 is TGTGCCTGGAGTGTACTGGGAGGGGTGGGCTACACCTTC. The whole variable domain, filled in from reference TRBV30 and TRBJ1-2, reads SQTIHQWPATLVQPVGSPLSLECTVEGTSNPNLYWYRQAAGRGLQLLFYSVGIGQISSEVPQNLSASRPQDRQFILSSKKLLLSDSGFYLCAWSVLGGVGYTFGSGTRLTVV.

This clone counts as medium-sized. CDR3 nucleotides: TGCGCCAGCAGACACGACAGGGTGGCAACTAATGAAAAACTGTTTTTT. This codes for CASRHDRVATNEKLFF. The genes are TRBV10-1 and TRBJ1-4; the match to TRBD1 covers 7 bases. CDR1 and CDR2 from the germline V gene are WNHNN and SYGVQD (reference sequence). V shed 6 bases, J shed 0 bases, and the junction held 7 bases outside the gene matches. The CDR3 totals 16 residues.

CDR3: CASSPTIRRGSQRYNEQFF. CDR3 DNA: TGTGCCAGCAGTCCCACTATACGCAGGGGGAGCCAACGGTACAATGAGCAGTTCTTC. The chain joins TRBV27 to TRBJ2-1, with 7 bases matching TRBD1. Germline V lookup: CDR1 MNHEY, CDR2 SMNVEV (reference sequence). The CDR3 extends over 19 amino acids. V was clipped by 5 bases and J by 4 bases; unmatched bases: 20.

The gene calls are TRBV11-2 and TRBJ1-6; weak D call: TRBD1 (5 bases). The CDR3 is made up of 14 amino acids. The V gene's germline CDR1 is SGHAT and CDR2 FQNNGV. The V end was cut by 2 bases, the J end by 10 bases, with 12 bases between. CDR3 loop: CASSLSPGDSPLHF. The CDR3 bases are TGTGCCAGCAGCTTAAGTCCGGGGGACTCACCCCTCCACTTT.

The chain couples TRBV7-2 to TRBJ2-3; 7 bases are shared with TRBD2. The V gene end was trimmed by 6 bases and the J gene end by 7 bases; junction bases not matched to a gene: 13. This CDR3 contains 15 residues. Germline V CDR1 and CDR2: SGHTA, FQGNSA. In nucleotides, the CDR3 is TGTGCCAGCAGTCCCACAGGACTAGAGCAAAATACGCAGTATTTT. Protein product: CASSPTGLEQNTQYF.

This chain uses TRBV5-1 with TRBJ2-5; D possibly corresponds to TRBD2 (6 bases). CDR3 size: 13 residues. V was trimmed by 3 bases and J by 7 bases, leaving 13 bases between them. Germline V gene lookup returns CDR1 SGHRS and CDR2 YFSETQ. CDR3 amino acids: CASSSRLDTTQYF. The DNA of the CDR3 is TGCGCCAGCAGCTCGCGACTAGATACGACCCAGTACTTC.